Each of the 20 T cell receptor beta chains below was sequenced from the same sample in a study of cytomegalovirus exposure and HLA in healthy donors. Clones were sequenced by immunoSEQ multiplex PCR, and TCRdb holds only the in-frame ones, with some missing. The profile shows about 110,000 clones, about nine tenths of them singletons. Material for sequencing was PBMCs. The receptors were gathered from a young woman in good health and CMV-seronegative.

The V call is TRBV25-1, the J call TRBJ1-4, with D possibly being TRBD1 (6 bases). CDR1 is MGHDK and CDR2 is SYGVNS in the germline V gene. The CDR3 contains 18 residues. Between the trimmed V and J ends, which lost 6 bases and 6 bases, there was a span of 26 bases. The CDR3 DNA follows: TGTGCCAGCAGACCCCTACCCCGACAGGTTCAAGTTTATGAAAAACTGTTTTTT. Its protein product is CASRPLPRQVQVYEKLFF. Full variable domain (remainder filled in from reference TRBV25-1 and TRBJ1-4): EADIYQTPRYLVIGTGKKITLECSQTMGHDKMYWYQQDPGMELHLIHYSYGVNSTEKGDLSSESTVSRIRTEHFPLTLESARPSHTSQYLCASRPLPRQVQVYEKLFFGSGTQLSVL.

J is TRBJ1-2 and V is TRBV5-4, with TRBD1 matching 8 bases. V was clipped by 3 bases and J by 0 bases; unmatched bases: 13. This CDR3 is 18 amino acids long. CDR1 and CDR2 from the germline V gene are SGHNT and YYREEE (reference sequence). CDR3 sequence reads: CASSSRTGLFVANYGYTF. DNA for the CDR3: TGTGCCAGCAGCTCCCGGACAGGGTTATTCGTAGCTAACTATGGCTACACCTTC.

The J gene is TRBJ2-7, the V gene TRBV6-5; the D gene is possibly TRBD2 (6 bases). Germline CDR1 reads MNHEY; CDR2 reads SVGAGI. CDR3 size: 14 residues. With 5 bases removed from V and 6 bases from J, the gap between germline ends came to 17 bases. Here the CDR3 reads CASSRDLKRGEQYF. The CDR3 region has the DNA TGTGCCAGCAGTCGGGACTTAAAGAGGGGCGAGCAGTACTTC.

The chain couples TRBV5-6 to TRBJ1-4; 10 nucleotides agree with TRBD1. Looked up from germline, CDR1 is SGHDT and CDR2 is YYEEEE. The trim removed 3 bases at V and 7 bases at J, leaving 6 bases unmatched. This CDR3 is 15 amino acids long. The CDR3 bases are TGTGCCAGCAGCTCCGGGACAGGGGCGCGTGAAAAACTGTTTTTT. It is translated as CASSSGTGAREKLFF.

The rearrangement uses TRBV6-5 and TRBJ1-5; possibly TRBD1 for D (5 bases). Germline CDR1 reads MNHEY; CDR2 reads SVGAGI. CDR3 length: 15 residues. V lost 6 bases and J lost 4, with 16 bases in between. The CDR3, as DNA: TGTGCCAGCAGGCGGGGTTTCGGGGGGAATCAGCCCCAGCATTTT. Translation: CASRRGFGGNQPQHF.

This chain connects TRBV15 to TRBJ2-2; D perhaps matches TRBD1 (6 bases). The CDR3 is made up of 17 amino acids. In germline, CDR1 is LNHNV, CDR2 YYDKDF (reference sequence). V lost 0 bases and J lost 6, with 17 bases in between. The CDR3, as DNA: TGTGCCACCAGCAGAGATCTGTACCAGGGGACGTCCGGGGAGCTGTTTTTT. It codes for CATSRDLYQGTSGELFF.

The chain combines TRBV7-2 with TRBJ1-1; D ambiguous. The CDR3 is 12 residues long. Germline V gene sequence: CDR1 SGHTA, CDR2 FQGNSA. V lost 5 bases and J 7 bases, leaving 11 bases between the germline ends. The CDR3 loop reads CASSPGVFEAFF. DNA of the CDR3: TGTGCCAGCAGCCCCGGAGTTTTTGAAGCTTTCTTT.

This sequence joins TRBV30 and TRBJ2-7, with TRBD1 matching over 11 bases. The CDR3 length is 12 residues. In germline, CDR1 is GTSNPN, CDR2 SVGIG (reference sequence). CDR3 residues: CAVGTGGAEQYF. In nucleotides, the CDR3 is TGTGCGGTAGGGACAGGGGGGGCCGAGCAGTACTTC.

This clone was found a few times. This rearrangement joins TRBV19 to TRBJ1-2; D may be TRBD1 (6 bases). CDR1 is LNHDA and CDR2 is SQIVND in the germline V gene (reference sequence). Between the trimmed V and J ends, which lost 3 bases and 0 bases, there was a span of 11 bases. The CDR3 is 15 residues long. CDR3 amino acids: CASSMEDRANYGYTF. The CDR3 coding sequence is TGTGCCAGTAGTATGGAGGACAGAGCTAACTATGGCTACACCTTC.

This chain links TRBV19 with TRBJ1-5, with D possibly matching TRBD1 (6 bases). From germline, CDR1 is LNHDA and CDR2 SQIVND (reference sequence). Trimming removed 9 bases at V and 4 bases at J, with 22 bases between. This CDR3 region has 16 residues. The CDR3 DNA follows: TGTGCCAGCAAGAAACGAACGGACAGACCAAATCAGCCCCAGCATTTT. This codes for CASKKRTDRPNQPQHF. Together with reference TRBV19 and TRBJ1-5, the CDR3 gives the full variable domain: DGGITQSPKYLFRKEGQNVTLSCEQNLNHDAMYWYRQDPGQGLRLIYYSQIVNDFQKGDIAEGYSVSREKKESFPLTVTSAQKNPTAFYLCASKKRTDRPNQPQHFGDGTRLSIL.

V is TRBV29-1 and J is TRBJ2-7, with 7 bases lining up with TRBD2. The CDR3 length is 16 residues. Germline V gene data show CDR1 as SQVTM and CDR2 as ANQGSEA. Trimming cost V 1 base and J 4 bases; bases outside gene matches: 13. The DNA for the CDR3 is TGCAGCGTTGAAGGGGTCGGGGCTAGCGGTGCTTACGAGCAGTACTTC. Translation: CSVEGVGASGAYEQYF.

This chain connects TRBV28 to TRBJ2-7; 8 positions match TRBD1. The ends lost 3 bases at V and 6 bases at J; junction bases unmatched: 13. Looked up from germline, CDR1 is MDHEN and CDR2 is SYDVKM. This CDR3 region has 16 residues. CDR3 bases: TGTGCCAGCAGTTTCCCCTTCCGGACAGGGAAAAGCGAGCAGTACTTC. This gives the protein CASSFPFRTGKSEQYF.

The chain combines TRBV5-1 with TRBJ1-2; TRBD1 might be the D (5 bases). V lost 0 bases and J lost 3, with 9 bases in between. The CDR3 runs 14 residues. Per the germline V gene, CDR1 is SGHRS and CDR2 is YFSETQ. The CDR3 nucleotides are TGCGCCAGCAGCTTGGTCGGACACGACTATGGCTACACCTTC. As protein: CASSLVGHDYGYTF.

The chain combines TRBV7-2 with TRBJ2-5, with D perhaps TRBD1 (6 bases). Trimming shortened V by 5 bases and J by 2 bases, and 9 bases separated the two germline ends. The V gene's germline CDR1 is SGHTA and CDR2 FQGNSA. The CDR3 length is 13 residues. CDR3 in amino acids: CASSTRGQETQYF. The CDR3 nucleotides read TGTGCCAGCAGCACCAGGGGTCAAGAGACCCAGTACTTC.

On this clone itself: The same CDR3 can be traced to other DNA sequences in this sample. This sequence joins TRBV27 and TRBJ1-5; D not resolved. Germline V lookup: CDR1 MNHEY, CDR2 SMNVEV (reference sequence). This CDR3 region has 13 residues. With 3 bases removed from V and 2 bases from J, the gap between germline ends came to 5 bases. The CDR3 DNA reads as TGTGCCAGCAGTTTCCGAGGCAATCAGCCCCAGCATTTT. It codes for CASSFRGNQPQHF.

CDR3 DNA sequence: TGTGCCAGCAGCCTGGGACTCCCAGGGCCCCAGCATTTT. Its translation is CASSLGLPGPQHF. The V gene is TRBV28, the J gene TRBJ1-5; D is perhaps TRBD1 (5 bases). Germline V CDR1 and CDR2: MDHEN, SYDVKM. This CDR3 is 13 amino acids long. Trimming removed 6 bases at V and 9 bases at J, with 15 bases between.

The V gene is TRBV5-1, the J gene TRBJ1-3; tentatively, D is TRBD1 (6 bases). The germline CDR1 and CDR2 sequences are SGHRS and YFSETQ. V lost 1 base and J lost 3, with 14 bases in between. The CDR3 length is 16 residues. In DNA form, the CDR3 reads TGCGCCAGCAGCTTGACCACAGGGAGCGTTGGAAACACCATATATTTT. Encoded protein: CASSLTTGSVGNTIYF.

The rearrangement uses TRBV7-2 and TRBJ2-7; 10 bases align to TRBD1. The CDR3 runs 15 residues. The germline CDR1 and CDR2 sequences are SGHTA and FQGNSA. After removal of 5 bases from V and 7 bases from J, the junction contained 11 bases not matched to a gene. The CDR3 region has the DNA TGTGCCAGCAGCACCACGGACAGGGGGACGGGGGAGCAGTACTTC. This sequence encodes CASSTTDRGTGEQYF. Drawing the rest from reference TRBV7-2 and TRBJ2-7, the complete variable domain is GAGVSQSPSNKVTEKGKDVELRCDPISGHTALYWYRQSLGQGLEFLIYFQGNSAPDKSGLPSDRFSAERTGGSVSTLTIQRTQQEDSAVYLCASSTTDRGTGEQYFGPGTRLTVT.

The chain has TRBV7-2 and TRBJ1-5; TRBD1 aligns across 9 bases. J lost 6 bases, V lost 5 bases, and 5 bases had no gene match. Germline CDR1 SGHTA, CDR2 FQGNSA. The CDR3 loop spans 14 amino acids. The CDR3 sequence is CASSADRGSQPQHF. The CDR3 DNA reads TGTGCCAGCAGCGCGGACAGGGGAAGTCAGCCCCAGCATTTT.

This chain joins TRBV15 and TRBJ2-3; TRBD2 matches at 8 bases. Germline V lookup: CDR1 LNHNV, CDR2 YYDKDF (reference sequence). The trim removed 4 bases at V and 0 bases at J, leaving 6 bases unmatched. CDR3 length: 16 residues. The CDR3 loop reads CATSTQRGTSTDTQYF. DNA of the CDR3: TGTGCCACCAGCACCCAGCGGGGGACTAGCACAGATACGCAGTATTTT.